Following are 20 T cell receptor beta chains from one sample sequenced in a study of early T cells in non-severe SARS-CoV-2 infection. MiXCR was run by TCRdb on the 5' RACE reads, yielding one entry per CDR3 protein. The table shows 30,000 or so distinct CDR3 sequences, with around 7% occurring only once. Sequenced input: whole blood. Receptors were obtained from an adult who was a healthcare worker with PCR-confirmed SARS-CoV-2 infection or an uninfected control (not recorded which).

This clonotype has ten or more counts. The chain uses TRBV12-3 or TRBV12-4 and TRBJ1-2; D perhaps matches TRBD1 (5 bases). V shed 2 bases and J shed 4 bases, with 20 bases lying between them. This CDR3 is built from 17 residues. The CDR3 is CASSLWAGKGSGYGYTF. Written as DNA, the CDR3 is TGTGCCAGCAGTTTATGGGCAGGGAAAGGCTCTGGCTATGGCTACACCTTC.

This clonotype was counted at least ten times. The chain carries TRBV20-1 and TRBJ2-7; 9 bases are a match to TRBD1. The junction had 9 bases not matched to a gene; V was cut back by 8 bases and J by 1 base. CDR3 length: 14 amino acids. The germline CDR1 and CDR2 sequences are DFQATT and SNEGSKA (reference sequence). Here the CDR3 DNA reads TGCAGTTTTCAACCGGGACAGGGATCCTACGAGCAGTACTTC. Its translation: CSFQPGQGSYEQYF.

This clonotype was seen only a few times. CDR3 loop: CSAARTGRYEQYF. The CDR3 DNA follows: TGCAGCGCCGCGCGGACAGGGAGGTACGAGCAGTACTTC. The chain combines TRBV29-1 with TRBJ2-7, with TRBD1 matching 8 bases. CDR1 and CDR2 (germline): SQVTM, ANQGSEA. The CDR3 runs to 13 residues. Trimming removed 7 bases from V and 4 bases from J; junction bases left unmatched: 9.

This clonotype was counted at least ten times. This sequence joins TRBV18 and TRBJ2-1; 7 nucleotides agree with TRBD2. The length of the CDR3 is 15 residues. V shed 2 bases, J shed 7 bases, and the junction held 8 bases outside the gene matches. Germline assignment: CDR1 KGHSH and CDR2 LQKENI. This CDR3 reads CASSPSAGAVNEQFF. In DNA form, the CDR3 reads TGTGCCAGCTCACCATCTGCGGGAGCGGTAAATGAGCAGTTCTTC.

This clonotype is deemed medium-sized. The chain has TRBV11-3 and TRBJ2-7; TRBD1 matches at 7 bases. V shed 3 bases, J shed 1 base, and the junction held 6 bases outside the gene matches. The CDR3 contains 15 residues. Germline V gene data show CDR1 as SGHNT and CDR2 as YENEEA. CDR3 loop: CASSFGDSPSYEQYF. DNA for the CDR3: TGTGCCAGCAGCTTTGGGGACAGCCCTTCCTACGAGCAGTACTTC.

V and J are TRBV7-9 and TRBJ2-1; 8 nucleotides line up with TRBD2. With 5 bases clipped from V and 5 bases from J, the junction kept 8 bases outside the gene matches. Per the germline V gene, CDR1 is SEHNR and CDR2 is FQNEAQ (reference sequence). The CDR3 runs to 15 residues. The CDR3 region is CASSKKRERNNEQFF. The CDR3 DNA follows: TGTGCCAGCAGCAAAAAGCGGGAGCGGAACAATGAGCAGTTCTTC.

Ten or more counts support this clonotype. V and J are TRBV27 and TRBJ1-4; D gene ambiguous. Germline CDR1 reads MNHEY; CDR2 reads SMNVEV (reference sequence). There are 15 residues in the CDR3. V was clipped by 4 bases and J by 0 bases, with 9 bases between them. The CDR3 DNA is TGTGCCAGCAGTTCCAGGACGGCAACTAATGAAAAACTGTTTTTT. This sequence encodes CASSSRTATNEKLFF.

This clonotype was observed a handful of times. The J gene is TRBJ2-1, the V gene TRBV30; tentatively, D is TRBD1 (6 bases). Trimming pared 0 bases from V and 3 bases from J, leaving 9 bases between. The CDR3 contains 14 residues. Germline CDR1 reads GTSNPN; CDR2 reads SVGIG (reference sequence). The CDR3 sequence: CAWSVQGNYNEQFF. CDR3 coding DNA: TGTGCCTGGAGTGTCCAGGGGAACTACAATGAGCAGTTCTTC.

The chain recombines TRBV20-1 with TRBJ1-2, with 9 bases that match TRBD1. This CDR3 has 15 residues. Germline V gives CDR1 DFQATT, CDR2 SNEGSKA (reference sequence). V lost 1 base, J lost 6 bases, and 9 bases stayed unmatched. Written as DNA, the CDR3 is TGCAGTGCTAGAGCGCGCGGGACAGGGAGACATGGCTACACCTTC. The encoded protein is CSARARGTGRHGYTF.

This clonotype was seen only a few times. The CDR3 region has the DNA TGTGCCAGCAGCGTAGACAGGGGGGAGCAGTACTTC. Translating it yields CASSVDRGEQYF. The V call is TRBV9, the J call TRBJ2-7, with 8 bases that match TRBD1. CDR3 length equals 12 residues. Germline values: CDR1 SGDLS, CDR2 YYNGEE. The J segment lost 7 bases and the V segment lost 0 bases, leaving 0 bases of the junction unmatched.

At least ten counts were recorded for this clonotype. V is TRBV28 and J is TRBJ2-1; 11 positions agree with TRBD2. CDR3 length equals 16 residues. The junction had 9 bases not matched to a gene; V was cut back by 5 bases and J by 6 bases. Germline loops: CDR1 MDHEN, CDR2 SYDVKM. CDR3 loop: CASSTIGTSGFNEQFF. The CDR3 DNA is TGTGCCAGCAGTACAATCGGGACTAGCGGATTCAATGAGCAGTTCTTC.

This clonotype has ten or more counts. The chain has TRBV29-1 and TRBJ1-2; TRBD1 is a possible D gene (6 bases). V was pared by 4 bases and J by 4 bases, with 13 bases between. Germline V gives CDR1 SQVTM, CDR2 ANQGSEA. The CDR3 is 13 amino acids. CDR3 amino acids: CSVAGGKGYGYTF. The CDR3 DNA sequence: TGCAGCGTTGCGGGGGGCAAGGGCTATGGCTACACCTTC.

This clonotype was seen ten or more times. This chain connects TRBV29-1 to TRBJ2-1; D is unclear. Trimming pared 3 bases from V and 0 bases from J, leaving 15 bases between. Germline CDR1 is SQVTM and CDR2 is ANQGSEA. The CDR3 is 16 residues long. The CDR3 sequence is CSVDLNRRSSYNEQFF. The CDR3 nucleotides are TGCAGCGTTGATCTGAACCGTCGAAGCTCCTACAATGAGCAGTTCTTC.

This clonotype showed up many times. This chain links TRBV3-1 with TRBJ2-7, with a possible D match to TRBD2 (5 bases). This CDR3 contains 14 residues. Germline CDR1 and CDR2: LGHDT and YNNKEL (reference sequence). Trimming took off 4 bases at V and 6 bases at J, with 16 bases between the two ends. CDR3 DNA: TGTGCCAGCAGCCCCCTCGGGGTCTCGGGCGAGCAGTACTTC. This codes for CASSPLGVSGEQYF.

This clonotype has at least ten counts. The rearrangement joins TRBV7-6 to TRBJ2-3, with 15 bases aligning to TRBD2. The J segment lost 5 bases and the V segment lost 5 bases, leaving 11 bases of the junction unmatched. The CDR3 consists of 18 residues. Germline V gene lookup returns CDR1 SGHVS and CDR2 FNYEAQ. The CDR3 protein is CASSPSIGTSGRIDTQYF. The CDR3 DNA reads as TGTGCCAGCAGCCCATCTATTGGGACTAGCGGGAGGATAGATACGCAGTATTTT.

This clonotype appeared many times. For the CDR3, the DNA is TGTGCCAGCAGTTTTATTGGCGGCTACACCTTC. This sequence encodes CASSFIGGYTF. V is TRBV28 and J is TRBJ1-2, with D uncertain. Germline V gene lookup returns CDR1 MDHEN and CDR2 SYDVKM. The length of the CDR3 is 11 residues. V was shortened by 3 bases and J by 8 bases, with 7 bases between the two germline ends.

This clonotype was detected many times. The V gene is TRBV6-6, the J gene TRBJ2-3; D gene unclear. Trimming shortened V by 5 bases and J by 0 bases, and 9 bases separated the two germline ends. Germline V lookup: CDR1 MNHNY, CDR2 SVGAGI (reference sequence). The CDR3 contains 14 residues. DNA for the CDR3: TGTGCCAGCAGTCGAGAGACTAGCACAGATACGCAGTATTTT. Protein: CASSRETSTDTQYF.

This clonotype has only a few counts. This rearrangement joins TRBV7-3 to TRBJ2-3; 7 bases map to TRBD1. The junction had 13 bases not matched to a gene; V was cut back by 7 bases and J by 0 bases. The CDR3 consists of 17 residues. CDR1 is SGHTA and CDR2 is FQGTGA in the germline V gene. In DNA form, the CDR3 reads TGTGCCAGCAACCTAGGGGGCAGCTCTTCTAGCACAGATACGCAGTATTTT. It encodes CASNLGGSSSSTDTQYF.

This clonotype was counted ten times or more. The chain uses TRBV30 and TRBJ1-1; D not resolved. This CDR3 has 12 residues. V lost 0 bases and J 3 bases, leaving 5 bases between the germline ends. From germline, CDR1 is GTSNPN and CDR2 SVGIG (reference sequence). This chain's CDR3 is CAWSVLDTEAFF. Written as DNA, the CDR3 is TGTGCCTGGAGTGTACTCGACACTGAAGCTTTCTTT.

Many counts were recorded for this clonotype. V is TRBV20-1 and J is TRBJ2-5; D may be TRBD1 (5 bases). The length of the CDR3 is 15 residues. Germline CDR1 is DFQATT and CDR2 is SNEGSKA (reference sequence). The germline V and J ends were trimmed by 3 bases and 4 bases, with 18 bases remaining between them. The CDR3 nucleotides read TGCAGTGCTAGGGGCGGTGCAGGGATGACAGAGACCCAGTACTTC. As protein: CSARGGAGMTETQYF.